A single sample gave rise to the 17 T cell receptor beta chains below, sequenced in a study of CD8 T cells in ankylosing spondylitis. Overall study results and limits: Seemingly characteristic of ankylosing spondylitis blood was a TCR beta motif consisting of roughly 8 highly homologous variants.

The antigens these receptors bind are not known. TCRdb itself ran the 5' RACE reads through MiXCR, one entry per CDR3 protein. The profile shows about 450,000 distinct CDR3 sequences, roughly 25% of them singletons. Source material: blood, either unsorted or a sorted T cell fraction (not recorded which). The receptors were sampled from a male donor with ankylosing spondylitis.

This clonotype occurred a few times. The chain has TRBV7-2 and TRBJ2-1; D is perhaps TRBD1 (5 bases). The germline V gene encodes CDR1 SGHTA and CDR2 FQGNSA. V shed 2 bases and J shed 9 bases, with 8 bases lying between them. The CDR3 covers 12 residues. CDR3: CASSLQGSEQFF. As DNA, the CDR3 is TGTGCCAGCAGCTTACAGGGCAGTGAGCAGTTCTTC.

The chain employs TRBV7-2 and TRBJ2-1, with a tentative D call TRBD2 (5 bases). The CDR3 loop spans 16 amino acids. Germline V gene lookup returns CDR1 SGHTA and CDR2 FQGNSA. V dropped 5 bases and J dropped 0 bases, with 14 bases sitting between them. The chain's CDR3 is CASSPMQAGSYNEQFF. The CDR3 nucleotides read TGTGCCAGCAGCCCCATGCAGGCGGGCTCCTACAATGAGCAGTTCTTC.

This clonotype was counted only a few times. CDR3 sequence (DNA): TGCGCCAGCAGCGGGACAGAAACCGGGGAGCTGTTTTTT. It encodes CASSGTETGELFF. The chain links TRBV5-1 to TRBJ2-2; TRBD1 agrees at 7 bases. CDR3 size: 13 residues. Trimming removed 4 bases from V and 5 bases from J; junction bases left unmatched: 2. Per the germline V gene, CDR1 is SGHRS and CDR2 is YFSETQ.

At least ten counts were recorded for this clonotype. The chain has TRBV30 and TRBJ2-3; weak D call: TRBD1 (5 bases). Germline CDR1 and CDR2: GTSNPN and SVGIG (reference sequence). The V end was cut by 1 base, the J end by 4 bases, with 15 bases between. The length of the CDR3 is 15 residues. For the CDR3, the DNA is TGTGCCTGGAGTGAACAGGTTAGGTCCGCAGATACGCAGTATTTT. It is translated as CAWSEQVRSADTQYF.

CDR3 nucleotides: TGTGCCAGCAGCCACGACAGGACCGAAGCTTTCTTT. Translated: CASSHDRTEAFF. V gene TRBV3-1 combines with J gene TRBJ1-1, with a weak D call TRBD1 (6 bases). Germline lookup yields CDR1 LGHDT and CDR2 YNNKEL (reference sequence). The CDR3 extends over 12 amino acids. The V end was cut by 3 bases, the J end by 8 bases, with 10 bases between.

The J gene is TRBJ2-1, the V gene TRBV12-3 or TRBV12-4, with 8 bases aligning to TRBD1. The CDR3 contains 15 residues. With V trimmed by 7 bases and J by 4 bases, 9 bases remained unmatched. DNA of the CDR3: TGTGCCAGCACCCATAAAGGACAGGGATACAATGAGCAGTTCTTC. Protein product: CASTHKGQGYNEQFF.

V usage is TRBV20-1 and J usage is TRBJ2-7; no definite D call. The CDR3 length is 11 residues. The ends were cut back, 7 bases at V and 0 bases at J, with 7 bases in the middle. From germline, CDR1 is DFQATT and CDR2 SNEGSKA (reference sequence). The DNA for the CDR3 is TGCAGTGTAGAGAGCTCCTACGAGCAGTACTTC. As protein: CSVESSYEQYF.

The chain recombines TRBV7-2 with TRBJ2-1; 11 bases agree with TRBD2. This CDR3 has 15 amino acids. CDR1 is SGHTA, CDR2 FQGNSA, per germline. V lost 6 bases, J lost 7 bases, and 8 bases stayed unmatched. The CDR3, as DNA: TGTGCCAGCAGTTCCACTAGCGGGAGTTGGAATGAGCAGTTCTTC. This sequence encodes CASSSTSGSWNEQFF.

CDR3: CASKQGQETQYF. The CDR3 DNA is TGCGCCAGCAAACAGGGACAAGAGACCCAGTACTTC. The gene calls are TRBV5-1 and TRBJ2-5, with a tentative D call TRBD1 (6 bases). From germline, CDR1 is SGHRS and CDR2 YFSETQ. The CDR3 extends over 12 amino acids. V was clipped by 6 bases and J by 2 bases, with 8 bases between them.

The V and J genes are TRBV7-9 and TRBJ1-2, with 7 bases aligning to TRBD1. This CDR3 is 13 amino acids long. The germline CDR1 and CDR2 sequences are SEHNR and FQNEAQ (reference sequence). V lost 7 bases to trimming and J lost 4 bases; unmatched junction nucleotides: 6. The CDR3 DNA reads as TGTGCCAGCAACTACCGGGACAGCTATGGCTACACCTTC. Protein sequence: CASNYRDSYGYTF.

The V call is TRBV24-1, the J call TRBJ2-3, with TRBD2 matching 9 bases. Germline lookup yields CDR1 KGHDR and CDR2 SFDVKD. V trimming: 3 bases; J trimming: 3 bases; junction bases outside the gene matches: 12. The length of the CDR3 is 18 residues. The CDR3 sequence is CATSDPRGSGGGTDTQYF. DNA for the CDR3: TGTGCCACCAGTGATCCCCGCGGTAGCGGGGGTGGGACAGATACGCAGTATTTT.

The chain combines TRBV6-5 with TRBJ2-7, with a possible D match to TRBD1 (6 bases). This CDR3 has 15 residues. V lost 1 base, J lost 0 bases, and 10 bases lay in between. From germline, CDR1 is MNHEY and CDR2 SVGAGI. DNA for the CDR3: TGTGCCAGCAGTTACTGCACGGACAGCTCCTACGAGCAGTACGTC. Amino acid sequence: CASSYCTDSSYEQYV.

This clonotype was counted many times. The chain has TRBV7-9 and TRBJ2-3; weak D call: TRBD1 (6 bases). Deletions cut 0 bases from V and 4 bases from J, with 8 bases between. The CDR3 consists of 14 residues. The germline V gene has CDR1 SEHNR and CDR2 FQNEAQ (reference sequence). CDR3 nucleotide sequence: TGTGCCAGCAGCTTAGCCACAGGGTCAGATACGCAGTATTTT. Amino acid sequence: CASSLATGSDTQYF.

This rearrangement joins TRBV28 to TRBJ1-1; D possibly corresponds to TRBD1 (6 bases). Germline V CDR1 and CDR2: MDHEN, SYDVKM. The CDR3 runs 13 residues. Trimming left V 11 bases short and J 2 bases short, with 15 bases between. The CDR3 region is CALRAGANTEAFF. CDR3 DNA: TGTGCCCTCCGGGCAGGGGCTAACACTGAAGCTTTCTTT.

This sequence joins TRBV5-1 and TRBJ2-5; D is unresolved. The CDR3 covers 15 residues. Germline V CDR1 and CDR2: SGHRS, YFSETQ. With 0 bases removed from V and 1 base from J, the gap between germline ends came to 10 bases. The CDR3: CASSLGAPSQETQYF. CDR3 DNA sequence: TGCGCCAGCAGCTTGGGGGCTCCATCCCAAGAGACCCAGTACTTC.

This chain connects TRBV5-1 to TRBJ2-7, with D perhaps matching TRBD2 (6 bases). Trimming removed 6 bases from V and 3 bases from J, with 19 bases in between. CDR1 and CDR2 (germline): SGHRS, YFSETQ. The CDR3 totals 15 residues. CDR3 sequence reads: CASKGQRAGYYEQYF. CDR3 DNA: TGCGCCAGCAAGGGCCAAAGGGCGGGGTACTACGAGCAGTACTTC.

This clonotype was counted only a few times. The chain combines TRBV5-6 with TRBJ2-5; perhaps D is TRBD1 or TRBD2 (5 bases each). The ends were cut back, 1 base at V and 2 bases at J, with 18 bases in the middle. The CDR3 spans 17 residues. Germline CDR1 reads SGHDT; CDR2 reads YYEEEE. The DNA for the CDR3 is TGTGCCAGCAGCTTGCCTCTGGATGGGGGATGGCAAGAGACCCAGTACTTC. Amino acids: CASSLPLDGGWQETQYF.